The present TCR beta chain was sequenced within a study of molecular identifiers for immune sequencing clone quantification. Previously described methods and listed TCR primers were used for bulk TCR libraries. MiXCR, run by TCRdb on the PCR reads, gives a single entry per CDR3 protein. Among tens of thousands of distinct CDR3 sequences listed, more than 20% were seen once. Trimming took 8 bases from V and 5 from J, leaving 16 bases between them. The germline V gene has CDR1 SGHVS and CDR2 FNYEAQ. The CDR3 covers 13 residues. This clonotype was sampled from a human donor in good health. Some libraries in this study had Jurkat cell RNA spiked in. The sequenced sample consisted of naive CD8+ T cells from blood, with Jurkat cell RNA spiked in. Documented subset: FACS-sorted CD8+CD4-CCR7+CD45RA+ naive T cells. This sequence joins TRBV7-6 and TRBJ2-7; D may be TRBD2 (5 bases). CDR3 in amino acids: CASHTGLANEQYF. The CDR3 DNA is TGTGCCAGCCACACCGGCCTAGCTAACGAGCAGTACTTC.